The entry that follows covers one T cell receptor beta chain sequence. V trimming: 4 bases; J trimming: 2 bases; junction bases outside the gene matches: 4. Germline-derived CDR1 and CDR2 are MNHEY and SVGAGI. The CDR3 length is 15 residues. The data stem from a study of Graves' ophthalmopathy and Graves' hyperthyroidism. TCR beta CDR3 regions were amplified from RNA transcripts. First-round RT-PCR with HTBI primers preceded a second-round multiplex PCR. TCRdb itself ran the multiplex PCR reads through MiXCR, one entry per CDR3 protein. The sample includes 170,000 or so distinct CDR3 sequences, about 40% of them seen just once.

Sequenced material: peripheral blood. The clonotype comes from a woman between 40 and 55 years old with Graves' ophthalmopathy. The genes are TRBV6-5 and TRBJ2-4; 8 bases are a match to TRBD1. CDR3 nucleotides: TGTGCCAGCAGTTGGACAGGGAGGACCAAAAACATTCAGTACTTC. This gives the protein CASSWTGRTKNIQYF.